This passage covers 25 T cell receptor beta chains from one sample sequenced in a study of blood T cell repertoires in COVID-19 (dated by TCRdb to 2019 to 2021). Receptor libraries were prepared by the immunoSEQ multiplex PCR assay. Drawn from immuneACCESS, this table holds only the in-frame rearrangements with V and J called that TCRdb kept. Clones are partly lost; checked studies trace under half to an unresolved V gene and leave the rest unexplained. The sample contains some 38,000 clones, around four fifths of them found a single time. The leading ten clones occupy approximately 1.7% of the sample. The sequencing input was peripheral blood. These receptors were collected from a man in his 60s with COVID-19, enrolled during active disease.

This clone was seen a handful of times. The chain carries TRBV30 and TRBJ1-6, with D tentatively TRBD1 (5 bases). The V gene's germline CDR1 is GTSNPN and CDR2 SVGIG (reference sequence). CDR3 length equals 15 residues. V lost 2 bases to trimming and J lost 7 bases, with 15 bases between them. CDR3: CAWSPAGGRNSPLHF. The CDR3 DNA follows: TGTGCCTGGAGTCCAGCGGGGGGAAGGAATTCACCCCTCCACTTT.

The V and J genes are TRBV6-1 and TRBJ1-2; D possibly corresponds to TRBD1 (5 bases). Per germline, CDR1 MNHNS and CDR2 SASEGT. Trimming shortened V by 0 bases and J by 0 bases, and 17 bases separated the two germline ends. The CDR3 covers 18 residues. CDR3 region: CASSEATGRGRANYGYTF. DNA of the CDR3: TGTGCCAGCAGTGAAGCTACCGGAAGGGGCCGTGCTAACTATGGCTACACCTTC.

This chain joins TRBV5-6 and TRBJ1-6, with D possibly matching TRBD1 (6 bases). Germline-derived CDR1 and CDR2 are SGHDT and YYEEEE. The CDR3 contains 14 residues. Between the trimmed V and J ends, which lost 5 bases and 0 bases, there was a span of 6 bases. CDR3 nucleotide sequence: TGTGCCAGCAGAGGGGGCTCCTATAATTCACCCCTCCACTTT. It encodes CASRGGSYNSPLHF.

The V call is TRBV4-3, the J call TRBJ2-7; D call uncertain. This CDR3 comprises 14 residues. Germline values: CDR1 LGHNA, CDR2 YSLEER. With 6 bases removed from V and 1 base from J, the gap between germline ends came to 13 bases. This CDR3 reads CASSQTWQSYEQYF. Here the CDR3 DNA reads TGCGCCAGCAGTCAAACCTGGCAGTCCTACGAGCAGTACTTC.

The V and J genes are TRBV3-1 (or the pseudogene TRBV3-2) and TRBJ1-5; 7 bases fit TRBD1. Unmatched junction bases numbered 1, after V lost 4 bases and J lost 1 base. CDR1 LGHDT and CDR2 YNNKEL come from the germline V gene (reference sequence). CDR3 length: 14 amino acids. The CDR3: CASSLGGSNQPQHF. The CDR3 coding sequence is TGTGCCAGCAGCCTAGGGGGCAGCAATCAGCCCCAGCATTTT.

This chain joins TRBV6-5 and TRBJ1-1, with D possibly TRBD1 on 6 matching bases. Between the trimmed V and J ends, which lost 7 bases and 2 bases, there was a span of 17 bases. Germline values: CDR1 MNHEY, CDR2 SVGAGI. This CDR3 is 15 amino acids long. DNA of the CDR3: TGTGCCAGCACCGCCGCGGACAGTGGAAACACTGAAGCTTTCTTT. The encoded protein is CASTAADSGNTEAFF.

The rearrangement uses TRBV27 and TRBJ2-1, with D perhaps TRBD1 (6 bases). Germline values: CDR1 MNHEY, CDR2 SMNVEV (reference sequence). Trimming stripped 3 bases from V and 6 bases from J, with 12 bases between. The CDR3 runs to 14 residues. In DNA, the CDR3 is TGTGCCAGCAGTTTTCTCAACAGGGCCAATGAGCAGTTCTTC. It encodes CASSFLNRANEQFF.

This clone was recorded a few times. Written as DNA, the CDR3 is TGCGCCAGCAGCCAAGTACAGGGGATCAATAATTCACCCCTCCACTTT. Translated, it gives CASSQVQGINNSPLHF. The chain joins TRBV4-1 to TRBJ1-6; TRBD1 aligns across 7 bases. The germline gives CDR1 MGHRA, CDR2 YSYEKL. The V and J ends lost 1 base and 5 bases, in that order; junction bases with no gene match: 5. There are 16 residues in the CDR3.

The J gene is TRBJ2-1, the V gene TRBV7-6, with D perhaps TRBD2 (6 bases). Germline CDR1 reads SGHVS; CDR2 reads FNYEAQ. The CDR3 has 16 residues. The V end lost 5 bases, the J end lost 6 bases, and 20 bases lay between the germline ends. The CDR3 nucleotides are TGTGCCAGCAGCCTTGGCGGGACTTGGTCGGGCAATGAGCAGTTCTTC. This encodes CASSLGGTWSGNEQFF. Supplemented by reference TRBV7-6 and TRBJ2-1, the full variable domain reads GAGVSQSPRYKVTKRGQDVALRCDPISGHVSLYWYRQALGQGPEFLTYFNYEAQQDKSGLPNDRFSAERPEGSISTLTIQRTEQRDSAMYRCASSLGGTWSGNEQFFGPGTRLTVL.

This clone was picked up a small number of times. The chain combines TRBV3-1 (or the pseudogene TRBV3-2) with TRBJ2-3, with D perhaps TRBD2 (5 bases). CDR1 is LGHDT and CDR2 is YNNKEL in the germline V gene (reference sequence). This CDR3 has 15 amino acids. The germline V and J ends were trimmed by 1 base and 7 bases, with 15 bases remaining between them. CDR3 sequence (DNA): TGTGCCAGCAGCCAAGTGGAACAGCGGAAGAATACGCAGTATTTT. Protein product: CASSQVEQRKNTQYF.

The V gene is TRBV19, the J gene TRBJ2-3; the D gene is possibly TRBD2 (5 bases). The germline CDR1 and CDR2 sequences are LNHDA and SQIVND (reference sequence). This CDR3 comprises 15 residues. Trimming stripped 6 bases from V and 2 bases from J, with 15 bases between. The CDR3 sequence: CASSVSGGLTDTQYF. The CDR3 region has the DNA TGTGCCAGTAGCGTCTCCGGCGGGCTCACAGATACGCAGTATTTT.

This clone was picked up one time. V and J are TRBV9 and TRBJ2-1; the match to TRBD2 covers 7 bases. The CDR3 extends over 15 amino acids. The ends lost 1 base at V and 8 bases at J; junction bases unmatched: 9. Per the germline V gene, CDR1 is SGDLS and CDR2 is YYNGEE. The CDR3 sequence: CASSVPPSSGHEQFF. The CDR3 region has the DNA TGTGCCAGCAGCGTACCCCCCTCTAGCGGCCATGAGCAGTTCTTC.

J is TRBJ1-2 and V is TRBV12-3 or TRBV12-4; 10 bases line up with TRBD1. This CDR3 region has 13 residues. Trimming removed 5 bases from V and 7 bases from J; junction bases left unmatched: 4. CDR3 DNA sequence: TGTGCCAGCAGTGCAAGGACAGGGGGTGGCTACACCTTC. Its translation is CASSARTGGGYTF.

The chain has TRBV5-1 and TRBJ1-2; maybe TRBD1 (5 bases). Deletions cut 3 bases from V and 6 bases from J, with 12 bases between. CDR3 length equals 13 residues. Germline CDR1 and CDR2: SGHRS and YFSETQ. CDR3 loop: CASSYQGIDGYTF. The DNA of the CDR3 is TGCGCCAGCAGCTATCAGGGAATCGATGGCTACACCTTC.

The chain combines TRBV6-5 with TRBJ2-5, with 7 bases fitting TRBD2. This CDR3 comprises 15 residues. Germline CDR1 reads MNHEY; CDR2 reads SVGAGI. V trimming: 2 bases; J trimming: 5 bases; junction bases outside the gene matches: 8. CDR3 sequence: CASSYRGRARETQYF. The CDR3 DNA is TGTGCCAGCAGTTACCGAGGGAGGGCCCGGGAGACCCAGTACTTC.

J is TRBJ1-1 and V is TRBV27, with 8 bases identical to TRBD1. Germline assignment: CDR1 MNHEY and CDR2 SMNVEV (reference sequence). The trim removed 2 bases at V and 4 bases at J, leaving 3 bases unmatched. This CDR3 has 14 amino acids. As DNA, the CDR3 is TGTGCCAGCAGTTTAAGGGACAGGTCCACTGAAGCTTTCTTT. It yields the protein CASSLRDRSTEAFF.

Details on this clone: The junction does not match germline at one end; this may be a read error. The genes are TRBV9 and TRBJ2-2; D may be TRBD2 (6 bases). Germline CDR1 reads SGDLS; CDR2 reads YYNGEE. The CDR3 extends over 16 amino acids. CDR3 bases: TGTGCCAGCACCGTAGCAGCGGGCCAGGGCACCGGGGAGCTGTTTTTT. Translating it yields CASTVAAGQGTGELFF.

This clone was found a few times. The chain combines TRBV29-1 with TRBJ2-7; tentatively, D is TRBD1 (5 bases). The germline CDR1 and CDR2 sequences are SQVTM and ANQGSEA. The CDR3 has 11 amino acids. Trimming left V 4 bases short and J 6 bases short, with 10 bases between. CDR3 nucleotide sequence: TGCAGCGTTGGTGGACAATCCGAGCAGTACTTC. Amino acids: CSVGGQSEQYF.

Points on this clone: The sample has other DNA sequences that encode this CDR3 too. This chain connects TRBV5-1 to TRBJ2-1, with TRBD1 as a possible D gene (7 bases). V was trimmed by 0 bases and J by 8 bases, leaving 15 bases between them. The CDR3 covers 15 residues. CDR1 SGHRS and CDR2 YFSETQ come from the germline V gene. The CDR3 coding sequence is TGCGCCAGCAGCTTGGAGCACAGGGGAGGAGATGAGCAGTTCTTC. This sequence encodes CASSLEHRGGDEQFF.

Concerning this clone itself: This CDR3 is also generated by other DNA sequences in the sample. CDR3 sequence (DNA): TGTGCCAGCTCACTCGGGACAGCATCAGGAAACACCATATATTTT. Its translation is CASSLGTASGNTIYF. The chain is built from TRBV18 and TRBJ1-3; 7 bases map to TRBD1. Germline V gene sequence: CDR1 KGHSH, CDR2 LQKENI. V shed 4 bases, J shed 4 bases, and the junction held 7 bases outside the gene matches. The CDR3 loop spans 15 amino acids.

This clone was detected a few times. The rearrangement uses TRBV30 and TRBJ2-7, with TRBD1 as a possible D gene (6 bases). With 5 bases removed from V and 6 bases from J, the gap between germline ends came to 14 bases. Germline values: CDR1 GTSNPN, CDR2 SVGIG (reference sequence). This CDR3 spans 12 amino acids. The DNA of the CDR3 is TGTGCCTGGGGGGTGGGGGCCCCCGAGCAGTACTTC. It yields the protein CAWGVGAPEQYF.

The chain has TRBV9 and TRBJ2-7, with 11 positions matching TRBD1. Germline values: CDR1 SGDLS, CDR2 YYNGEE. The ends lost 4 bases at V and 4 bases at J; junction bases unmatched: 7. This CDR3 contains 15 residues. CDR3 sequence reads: CASSLRGQGVYEQYF. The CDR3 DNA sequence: TGTGCCAGCAGCTTGCGGGGACAGGGGGTTTACGAGCAGTACTTC.

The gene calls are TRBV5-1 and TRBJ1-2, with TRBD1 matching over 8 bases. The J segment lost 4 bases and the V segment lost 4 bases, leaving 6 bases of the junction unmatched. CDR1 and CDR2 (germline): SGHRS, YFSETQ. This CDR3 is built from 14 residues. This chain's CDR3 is CASSKDREGYGYTF. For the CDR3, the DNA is TGCGCCAGCAGCAAGGACAGGGAAGGCTATGGCTACACCTTC.

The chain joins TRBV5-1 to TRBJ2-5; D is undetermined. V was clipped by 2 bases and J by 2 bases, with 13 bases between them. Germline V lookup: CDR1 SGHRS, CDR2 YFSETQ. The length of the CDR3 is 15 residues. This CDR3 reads CASSLNSSPQETQYF. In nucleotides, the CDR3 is TGCGCCAGCAGCTTAAACAGCTCCCCTCAAGAGACCCAGTACTTC.

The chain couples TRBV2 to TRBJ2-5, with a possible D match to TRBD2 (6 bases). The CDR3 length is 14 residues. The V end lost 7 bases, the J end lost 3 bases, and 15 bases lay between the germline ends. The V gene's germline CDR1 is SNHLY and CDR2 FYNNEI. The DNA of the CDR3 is TGTGCCAGCAATCCCCCGGGACTGAAAGAGACCCAGTACTTC. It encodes CASNPPGLKETQYF.